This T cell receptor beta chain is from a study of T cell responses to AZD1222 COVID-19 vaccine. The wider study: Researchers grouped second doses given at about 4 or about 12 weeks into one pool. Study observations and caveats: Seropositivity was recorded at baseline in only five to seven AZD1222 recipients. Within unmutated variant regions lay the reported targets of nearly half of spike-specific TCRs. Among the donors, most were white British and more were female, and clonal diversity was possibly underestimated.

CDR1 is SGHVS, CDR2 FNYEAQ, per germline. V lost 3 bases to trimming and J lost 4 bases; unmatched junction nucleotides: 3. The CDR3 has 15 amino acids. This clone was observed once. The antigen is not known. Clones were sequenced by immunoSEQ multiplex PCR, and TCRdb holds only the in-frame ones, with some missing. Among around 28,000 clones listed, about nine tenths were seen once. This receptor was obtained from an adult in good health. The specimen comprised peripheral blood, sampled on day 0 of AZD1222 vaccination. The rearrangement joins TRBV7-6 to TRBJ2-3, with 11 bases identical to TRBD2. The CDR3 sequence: CASSFGTSGPDTQYF. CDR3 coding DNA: TGTGCCAGCAGCTTTGGGACTAGCGGACCAGATACGCAGTATTTT.